These 10 T cell receptor beta chains share one sample of origin, sequenced in a study of T cell responses to AZD1222 COVID-19 vaccine. Clones were sequenced by immunoSEQ multiplex PCR, and TCRdb holds only the in-frame ones, with some missing. This sample has roughly 150,000 clones; 90% to 95% occur once, and the top ten carry around 0.99%. Sequencing was performed on peripheral blood, taken 28 days after the second AZD1222 dose. These receptor sequences come from an adult who received the AZD1222 COVID-19 vaccine.

The chain links TRBV7-9 to TRBJ2-5, with D tentatively TRBD1 or TRBD2 (5 bases each). Germline V gene sequence: CDR1 SEHNR, CDR2 FQNEAQ (reference sequence). The CDR3 has 16 residues. Trimming removed 8 bases at V and 0 bases at J, with 19 bases between. The CDR3 bases are TGTGCCAGCGGATTACCGGGGCGGAGGTACCAAGAGACCCAGTACTTC. It specifies CASGLPGRRYQETQYF. Supplemented by reference TRBV7-9 and TRBJ2-5, the full variable domain reads DTGVSQNPRHKITKRGQNVTFRCDPISEHNRLYWYRQTLGQGPEFLTYFQNEAQLEKSRLLSDRFSAERPKGSFSTLEIQRTEQGDSAMYLCASGLPGRRYQETQYFGPGTRLLVL.

The J gene is TRBJ2-5, the V gene TRBV5-6, with 7 bases that match TRBD2. Germline-derived CDR1 and CDR2 are SGHDT and YYEEEE. The CDR3 contains 16 residues. Losses at the gene ends were 4 bases for V and 1 base for J; bases not matched to a gene: 10. This chain's CDR3 is CASSAPRSGAQETQYF. Here the CDR3 DNA reads TGTGCCAGCAGCGCGCCTCGGAGCGGGGCCCAAGAGACCCAGTACTTC.

The chain links TRBV15 to TRBJ2-5; perhaps TRBD1 as D (6 bases). The CDR3 extends over 11 amino acids. The V end lost 4 bases, the J end lost 10 bases, and 10 bases lay between the germline ends. Germline lookup yields CDR1 LNHNV and CDR2 YYDKDF (reference sequence). In nucleotides, the CDR3 is TGTGCCACCAGCATGGGGGCAGGCCAGTACTTC. Its translation: CATSMGAGQYF.

J is TRBJ2-3 and V is TRBV10-3, with D perhaps TRBD2 (5 bases). The germline V gene has CDR1 ENHRY and CDR2 SYGVKD. Trimming removed 8 bases from V and 5 bases from J, with 8 bases in between. This CDR3 has 11 amino acids. The CDR3 DNA reads as TGTGCCATCGGACGGGGAGATACGCAGTATTTT. This codes for CAIGRGDTQYF.

Comment on this clone: Other DNA sequences from this sample encode an identical CDR3 as well. The chain is built from TRBV7-3 and TRBJ1-1; D unresolved. The CDR3 extends over 14 amino acids. From germline, CDR1 is SGHTA and CDR2 FQGTGA. Deletions cut 0 bases from V and 1 base from J, with 6 bases between. Here the CDR3 reads CASSLTGGNTEAFF. The CDR3 DNA follows: TGTGCCAGCAGCTTAACAGGTGGGAACACTGAAGCTTTCTTT.

The rearrangement links TRBV5-1 to TRBJ2-1, with 14 bases matching TRBD2. J gave up 7 bases and V 4 bases, and 4 bases lay outside the gene matches. This CDR3 region has 15 residues. CDR1 and CDR2 (germline): SGHRS, YFSETQ. CDR3 DNA: TGCGCCAGCAGCATAGGACTAGCGGGGGGAAATGAGCAGTTCTTC. Protein: CASSIGLAGGNEQFF. The variable domain in full, with the rest retrieved from reference TRBV5-1 and TRBJ2-1, is KAGVTQTPRYLIKTRGQQVTLSCSPISGHRSVSWYQQTPGQGLQFLFEYFSETQRNKGNFPGRFSGRQFSNSRSEMNVSTLELGDSALYLCASSIGLAGGNEQFFGPGTRLTVL.

This clone was found once. The chain combines TRBV6-6 with TRBJ1-1; D ambiguous. V dropped 5 bases and J dropped 0 bases, with 16 bases sitting between them. The CDR3 length is 16 residues. From germline, CDR1 is MNHNY and CDR2 SVGAGI (reference sequence). CDR3 amino acids: CASSPRGGNLNTEAFF. The CDR3 bases are TGTGCCAGCAGTCCACGAGGAGGCAACTTGAACACTGAAGCTTTCTTT.

This chain uses TRBV5-8 with TRBJ1-1; D gene ambiguous. The V gene's germline CDR1 is SGHTS and CDR2 YDEGEE. V shed 2 bases and J shed 5 bases, with 13 bases lying between them. This CDR3 spans 14 amino acids. In DNA form, the CDR3 reads TGTGCCAGCAGCTTTCTACCAGACGGTACTGAAGCTTTCTTT. This codes for CASSFLPDGTEAFF.

For the CDR3, the DNA is TGTGCCAGCACTTATCGGACAGGGGGGCTATTAGGCTACACCTTC. Translated, it gives CASTYRTGGLLGYTF. The genes are TRBV6-5 and TRBJ1-2, with 10 positions matching TRBD1. This CDR3 spans 15 amino acids. After removal of 7 bases from V and 8 bases from J, the junction contained 13 bases not matched to a gene. The germline gives CDR1 MNHEY, CDR2 SVGAGI.

The gene calls are TRBV19 and TRBJ1-1; TRBD1 matches 7 bases. The CDR3 has 12 amino acids. Germline values: CDR1 LNHDA, CDR2 SQIVND (reference sequence). CDR3 nucleotide sequence: TGTTCGACAGGGACGGAGAACACTGAAGCTTTCTTT. It codes for CSTGTENTEAFF.